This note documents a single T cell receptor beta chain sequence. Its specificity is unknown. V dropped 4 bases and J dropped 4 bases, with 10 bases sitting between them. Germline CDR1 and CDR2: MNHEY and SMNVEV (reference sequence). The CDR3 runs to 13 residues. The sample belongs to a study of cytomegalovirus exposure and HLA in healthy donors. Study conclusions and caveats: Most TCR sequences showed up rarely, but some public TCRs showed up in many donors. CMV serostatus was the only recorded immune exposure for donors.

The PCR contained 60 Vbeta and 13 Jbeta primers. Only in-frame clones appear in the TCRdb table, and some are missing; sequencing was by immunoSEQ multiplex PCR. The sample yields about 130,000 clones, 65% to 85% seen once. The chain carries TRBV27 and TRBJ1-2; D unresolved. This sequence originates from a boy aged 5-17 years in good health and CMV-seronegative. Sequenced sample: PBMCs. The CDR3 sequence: CASSSGLSYGYTF. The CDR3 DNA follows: TGTGCCAGCAGTTCGGGTCTGAGCTATGGCTACACCTTC.